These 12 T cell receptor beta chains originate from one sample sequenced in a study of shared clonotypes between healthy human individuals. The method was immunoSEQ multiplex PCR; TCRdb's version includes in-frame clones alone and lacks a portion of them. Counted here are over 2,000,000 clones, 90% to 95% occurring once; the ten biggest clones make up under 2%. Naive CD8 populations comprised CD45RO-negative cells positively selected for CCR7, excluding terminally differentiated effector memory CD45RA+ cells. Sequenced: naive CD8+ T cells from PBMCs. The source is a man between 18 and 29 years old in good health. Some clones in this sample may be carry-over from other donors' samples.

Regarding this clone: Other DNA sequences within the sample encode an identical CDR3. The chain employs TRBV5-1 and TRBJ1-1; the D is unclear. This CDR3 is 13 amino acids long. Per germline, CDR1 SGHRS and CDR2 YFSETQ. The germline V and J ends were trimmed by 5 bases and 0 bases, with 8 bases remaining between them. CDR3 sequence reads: CASSPRVNTEAFF. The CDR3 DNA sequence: TGCGCCAGCAGTCCCCGAGTGAACACTGAAGCTTTCTTT.

The CDR3 nucleotides read TGTGCCAGCAGCTTAGGGACAGTCTCCACAGATACGCAGTATTTT. Translating it yields CASSLGTVSTDTQYF. The genes are TRBV7-2 and TRBJ2-3, with a tentative D call TRBD1 (6 bases). The CDR3 has 15 amino acids. Trimming took 1 base from V and 2 from J, leaving 10 bases between them. The germline V gene has CDR1 SGHTA and CDR2 FQGNSA.

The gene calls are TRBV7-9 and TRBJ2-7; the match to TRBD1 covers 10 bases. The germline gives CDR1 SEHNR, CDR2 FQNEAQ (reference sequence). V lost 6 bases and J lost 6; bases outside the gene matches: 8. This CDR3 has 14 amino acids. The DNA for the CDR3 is TGTGCCAGCAGGTTGGGACAGGGGATCTCCGAGCAGTACTTC. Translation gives CASRLGQGISEQYF.

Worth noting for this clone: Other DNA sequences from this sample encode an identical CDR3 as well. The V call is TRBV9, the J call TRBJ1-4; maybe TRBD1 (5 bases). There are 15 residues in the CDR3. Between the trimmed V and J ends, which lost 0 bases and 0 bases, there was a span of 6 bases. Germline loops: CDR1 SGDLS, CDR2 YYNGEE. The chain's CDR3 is CASSVGGATNEKLFF. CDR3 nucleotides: TGTGCCAGCAGCGTAGGAGGGGCAACTAATGAAAAACTGTTTTTT.

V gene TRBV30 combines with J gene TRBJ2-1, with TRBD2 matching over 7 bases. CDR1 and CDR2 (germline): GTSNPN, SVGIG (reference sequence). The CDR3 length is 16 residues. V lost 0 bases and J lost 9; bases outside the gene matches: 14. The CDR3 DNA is TGTGCCTGGAGTGTTAGTCTAGTGGGAGGGGAACTTGAGCAGTTCTTC. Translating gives CAWSVSLVGGELEQFF.

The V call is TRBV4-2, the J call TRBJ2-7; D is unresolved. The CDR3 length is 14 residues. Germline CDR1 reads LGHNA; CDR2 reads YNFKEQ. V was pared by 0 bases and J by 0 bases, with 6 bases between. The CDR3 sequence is CASSQEVNSYEQYF. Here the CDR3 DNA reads TGTGCCAGCAGCCAAGAAGTAAACTCCTACGAGCAGTACTTC.

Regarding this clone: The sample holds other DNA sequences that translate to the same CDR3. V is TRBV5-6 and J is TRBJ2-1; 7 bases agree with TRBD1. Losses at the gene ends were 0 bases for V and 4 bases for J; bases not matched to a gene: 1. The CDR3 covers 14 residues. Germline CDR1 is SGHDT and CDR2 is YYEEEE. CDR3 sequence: CASSLGQGYNEQFF. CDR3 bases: TGTGCCAGCAGCTTGGGACAGGGTTACAATGAGCAGTTCTTC.

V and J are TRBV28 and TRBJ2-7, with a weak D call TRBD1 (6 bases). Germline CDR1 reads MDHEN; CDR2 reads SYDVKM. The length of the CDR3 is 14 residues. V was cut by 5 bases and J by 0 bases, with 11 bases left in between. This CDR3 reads CASSETGYSYEQYF. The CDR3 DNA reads TGTGCCAGCAGTGAAACAGGGTACTCCTACGAGCAGTACTTC.

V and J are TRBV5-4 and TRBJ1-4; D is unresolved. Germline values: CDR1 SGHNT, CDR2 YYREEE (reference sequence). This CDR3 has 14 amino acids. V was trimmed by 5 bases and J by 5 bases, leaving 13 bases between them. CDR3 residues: CASRVMGPNEKLFF. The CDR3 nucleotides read TGTGCCAGCAGGGTAATGGGTCCCAATGAAAAACTGTTTTTT.

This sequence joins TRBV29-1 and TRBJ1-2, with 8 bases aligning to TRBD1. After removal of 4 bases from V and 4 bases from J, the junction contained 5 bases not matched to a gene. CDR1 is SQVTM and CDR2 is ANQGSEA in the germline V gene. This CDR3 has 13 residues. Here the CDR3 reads CSVVTGGIYGYTF. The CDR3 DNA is TGCAGCGTTGTAACAGGGGGGATCTATGGCTACACCTTC.

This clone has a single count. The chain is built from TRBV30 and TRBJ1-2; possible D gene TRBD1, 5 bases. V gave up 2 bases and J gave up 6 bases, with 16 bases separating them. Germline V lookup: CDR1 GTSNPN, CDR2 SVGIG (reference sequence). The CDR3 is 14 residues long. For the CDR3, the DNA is TGTGCCTGGAGTCCTCCAATCAGGGCCGATGGCTACACCTTC. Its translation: CAWSPPIRADGYTF.

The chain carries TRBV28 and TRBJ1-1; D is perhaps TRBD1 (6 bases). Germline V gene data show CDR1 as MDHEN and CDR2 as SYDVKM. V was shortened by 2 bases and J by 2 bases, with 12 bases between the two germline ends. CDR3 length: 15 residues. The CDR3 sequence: CASSLPWGANTEAFF. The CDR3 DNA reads TGTGCCAGCAGTTTACCGTGGGGGGCAAACACTGAAGCTTTCTTT. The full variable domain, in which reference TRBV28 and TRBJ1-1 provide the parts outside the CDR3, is DVKVTQSSRYLVKRTGEKVFLECVQDMDHENMFWYRQDPGLGLRLIYFSYDVKMKEKGDIPEGYSVSREKKERFSLILESASTNQTSMYLCASSLPWGANTEAFFGQGTRLTVV.